A single T cell receptor beta chain is shown here with its context. Time point indicated: pre-sensitization, week 0. Regarding treatment: therapeutic diphenylcyclopropenone sensitization with weekly scalp DPC. Each donor was an alopecia patient between 18 and 70 years of age who qualified for DPC. This sample is drawn from a study of human T cells and chemical hapten exposure. Trimming removed 0 bases at V and 0 bases at J, with 12 bases between. The CDR3 is 17 residues long. CDR1 and CDR2 (germline): MNHEY, SVGEGT. TCRdb itself ran the RACE reads through MiXCR, one entry per CDR3 protein. This table has 180,000 or so distinct CDR3 sequences, nearly 30% appearing once.

The TCR was taken from a woman between 25 and 40 years old with alopecia areata. Some clones in this sample may be carry-over from other donors' samples. V is TRBV6-2 or TRBV6-3 and J is TRBJ2-1; D possibly corresponds to TRBD1 (5 bases). Source: whole blood, taken in connection with sensitization to the hapten diphenylcyclopropenone (DPC). CDR3 DNA: TGTGCCAGCAGTTACTCGAAGGGGCCCAGCTCCTACAATGAGCAGTTCTTC. This codes for CASSYSKGPSSYNEQFF.